Detailed here is one T cell receptor (beta chain). This entry belongs to a study of blood T cell repertoires in COVID-19. Overall study: The United States, Italy and Spain provided the acute and convalescent COVID-19 samples.

The trim removed 4 bases at V and 0 bases at J, leaving 5 bases unmatched. Germline CDR1 WNHNN, CDR2 SYGVQD (reference sequence). This CDR3 comprises 16 residues. Sequenced by immunoSEQ multiplex PCR; TCRdb stores in-frame clones only, minus some. The profile covers 200,000 to 250,000 clones, with just over 90% appearing a single time and approximately 1.2% taken by the ten largest. Sample: peripheral blood. The receptor's source is a man aged 25-45 years with acute or convalescent COVID-19. This chain links TRBV10-1 with TRBJ2-7, with 11 positions matching TRBD1. This CDR3 reads CASSGTGTGGSYEQYF. CDR3 nucleotides: TGCGCCAGCAGTGGAACCGGGACAGGGGGCTCCTACGAGCAGTACTTC.